What follows are 8 T cell receptor beta chains derived from one specimen sequenced in a study of blood T cells in healthy people across ages. The second PCR ran roughly 7 to 11 cycles with a sample-barcoded 5' primer and J-beta primers. Each CDR3 protein is one row after TCRdb ran MiXCR on the 5' RACE reads. The data hold 250,000 to 300,000 distinct CDR3 sequences, with 27% observed a single time. The sample was blood. The receptors stem from a woman aged 70-85 years in good health.

This clonotype was observed a few times. V and J are TRBV28 and TRBJ2-3; 7 positions agree with TRBD1. V lost 7 bases to trimming and J lost 4 bases; unmatched junction nucleotides: 2. The CDR3 has 12 residues. The germline V gene encodes CDR1 MDHEN and CDR2 SYDVKM. CDR3 sequence reads: CASKGGPDTQYF. The DNA for the CDR3 is TGTGCCAGCAAAGGGGGCCCAGATACGCAGTATTTT.

On this clonotype: The CDR3 end shows no conserved phenylalanine or tryptophan, and so a read error is likely. The rearrangement joins TRBV27 to TRBJ1-2, with 8 bases aligning to TRBD1. The length of the CDR3 is 14 residues. The germline V gene encodes CDR1 MNHEY and CDR2 SMNVEV (reference sequence). Unmatched junction bases numbered 9, after V lost 5 bases and J lost 7 bases. This chain's CDR3 is CASSNGQGGAGYTL. CDR3 nucleotide sequence: TGTGCCAGCAGTAACGGACAGGGCGGGGCTGGCTACACCCTC.

J is TRBJ2-7 and V is TRBV7-3; TRBD2 is a possible D gene (6 bases). There are 13 residues in the CDR3. Germline V gene lookup returns CDR1 SGHTA and CDR2 FQGTGA. V gave up 6 bases and J gave up 5 bases, with 14 bases separating them. The CDR3 protein is CASRTGVPNEQYF. For the CDR3, the DNA is TGTGCCAGCAGGACGGGAGTGCCCAACGAGCAGTACTTC.

This rearrangement joins TRBV6-5 to TRBJ1-3; D gene uncertain. Trimming shortened V by 2 bases and J by 0 bases, and 14 bases separated the two germline ends. The length of the CDR3 is 17 residues. Germline V gene data show CDR1 as MNHEY and CDR2 as SVGAGI. CDR3 DNA sequence: TGTGCCAGCAGTTACCCTGGCAGGTCGGGCTCTGGAAACACCATATATTTT. Protein sequence: CASSYPGRSGSGNTIYF.

For this clonotype: The junction and the germline gene differ at one end; a read error may be behind it. The chain couples TRBV7-7 to TRBJ2-5; a weak D match, TRBD1 (5 bases). The CDR3 covers 13 residues. Germline CDR1 is SSHAT and CDR2 is FNYEAQ (reference sequence). As DNA, the CDR3 is TGTGCTAGCAGCCACAGGTTCCTAGAGACCCAGTACTTC. Its translation: CASSHRFLETQYF.

In this sample, this clonotype turned up many times. The chain recombines TRBV4-1 with TRBJ2-1; TRBD2 is a possible D gene (5 bases). V lost 3 bases and J 7 bases, leaving 10 bases between the germline ends. The CDR3 consists of 13 residues. In germline, CDR1 is MGHRA, CDR2 YSYEKL. CDR3 sequence (DNA): TGCGCCAGCAGCCAGATACTAGTAAATGAGCAGTTCTTC. It yields the protein CASSQILVNEQFF.

In this sample, this clonotype turned up a few times. This chain joins TRBV12-3 or TRBV12-4 and TRBJ2-1, with 7 bases matching TRBD2. With V trimmed by 0 bases and J by 1 base, 6 bases remained unmatched. The CDR3 consists of 17 residues. Here the CDR3 DNA reads TGTGCCAGCAGTTTAGCTATGGGGGAGGGATCCTACAATGAGCAGTTCTTC. This codes for CASSLAMGEGSYNEQFF.

This clonotype has more than one count but fewer than ten. The J gene is TRBJ2-5, the V gene TRBV28, with D perhaps matching TRBD1 or TRBD2 (5 bases each). The J call may not be correct, given that the DNA end is closer to TRBJ2-7. CDR3 length equals 16 residues. Germline V gives CDR1 MDHEN, CDR2 SYDVKM. In DNA form, the CDR3 reads TGTGCCAGCAGTTCGCTAGGGACGGGTGGCTCCTACGAGCAGTACTTC. It yields the protein CASSSLGTGGSYEQYF.